One sample yielded the 10 T cell receptor beta chains listed below, sequenced in a study of CDR3 diversity in severe acne. One entry per CDR3 protein, called by TCRdb with MiXCR from the PCR reads. The sample comprises about 84,000 distinct CDR3 sequences, around 53% of which are singletons, and around 15% rests with the top ten. The material sequenced was blood. The source is a male donor in good health, without acne.

In its sample, this clonotype was seen a few times. The chain employs TRBV20-1 and TRBJ1-6; tentatively, D is TRBD1 (5 bases). Germline values: CDR1 DFQATT, CDR2 SNEGSKA (reference sequence). Trimming removed 1 base at V and 8 bases at J, with 18 bases between. This CDR3 has 16 residues. CDR3 DNA sequence: TGCAGTGCTAGAGGGGCGACGACAGACTTGGATTCACCCCTCCACTTT. Amino acids: CSARGATTDLDSPLHF.

The sample holds one count of this clonotype. One junction end disagrees with the germline gene, perhaps due to a read error. Here the CDR3 reads CASSYSAAGVRDEQYF. The CDR3 DNA follows: TGTGCCAGCAGTTACTCAGCGGCAGGGGTGAGAGACGAGCAGTACTTC. The V and J genes are TRBV10-3 and TRBJ2-5, with D perhaps TRBD1 (6 bases). The end of the DNA aligns better with TRBJ2-7, so the J call may be wrong. The germline V gene encodes CDR1 ENHRY and CDR2 SYGVKD. The CDR3 covers 16 residues.

This clonotype was seen a few times. The chain employs TRBV9 and TRBJ1-3; D uncertain. Trimming shortened V by 3 bases and J by 0 bases, and 10 bases separated the two germline ends. Germline V gene lookup returns CDR1 SGDLS and CDR2 YYNGEE. CDR3 length: 15 amino acids. The CDR3 is CASSGMGISGNTIYF. Here the CDR3 DNA reads TGTGCCAGCAGCGGAATGGGCATCTCTGGAAACACCATATATTTT.

J is TRBJ2-7 and V is TRBV9; the match to TRBD2 covers 7 bases. Germline V gene lookup returns CDR1 SGDLS and CDR2 YYNGEE. The CDR3 spans 14 residues. The V segment lost 5 bases and the J segment 7 bases; nucleotides outside the gene matches: 12. CDR3 coding DNA: TGTGCCAGCAGGCCCTCGGCGGGAGTGAGTGAGCAGTACTTC. Protein sequence: CASRPSAGVSEQYF.

This clonotype showed up just a few times. The CDR3, as DNA: TGTGCCAGCAGTTTAGCGCTATTTGCGGCCTACGAGCAGTACTTC. Amino acid sequence: CASSLALFAAYEQYF. V gene TRBV12-3 or TRBV12-4 combines with J gene TRBJ2-7; D uncertain. This CDR3 spans 15 amino acids. V lost 0 bases and J 2 bases, leaving 11 bases between the germline ends.

On this clonotype: Just one base apart from a much larger clone, this may be a read error. The gene calls are TRBV9 and TRBJ1-2; tentative D call: TRBD1 (6 bases). Germline CDR1 and CDR2: SGDLS and YYNGEE. V was shortened by 7 bases and J by 7 bases, with 17 bases between the two germline ends. There are 13 residues in the CDR3. The CDR3 coding sequence is TGTGCCAGCTCCGGGACAATTAGTTCTGGCTACACCTTC. This gives the protein CASSGTISSGYTF.

This clonotype was counted at least ten times. CDR3 DNA: TGTGCCAGTAGGCCCTTCGGAGAAAACATTCAGTACTTC. It specifies CASRPFGENIQYF. The genes are TRBV19 and TRBJ2-4; D gene unclear. Germline values: CDR1 LNHDA, CDR2 SQIVND (reference sequence). V was pared by 6 bases and J by 5 bases, with 11 bases between. This CDR3 region has 13 residues.

This clonotype was detected many times. This chain connects TRBV4-2 to TRBJ2-5; perhaps TRBD2 as D (7 bases). Germline assignment: CDR1 LGHNA and CDR2 YNFKEQ. The CDR3 loop spans 15 amino acids. Trimming pared 0 bases from V and 1 base from J, leaving 9 bases between. The CDR3 sequence: CASSQERGAQETQYF. The CDR3 DNA follows: TGTGCCAGCAGCCAAGAACGGGGGGCCCAAGAGACCCAGTACTTC.

The chain joins TRBV2 to TRBJ1-1, with D tentatively TRBD1 (6 bases). The CDR3 length is 16 residues. From germline, CDR1 is SNHLY and CDR2 FYNNEI. With 11 bases removed from V and 2 bases from J, the gap between germline ends came to 24 bases. The CDR3 sequence: CAGVTGLLGGNTEAFF. The CDR3 DNA reads as TGTGCCGGAGTGACAGGCTTACTTGGGGGAAACACTGAAGCTTTCTTT.

The chain uses TRBV20-1 and TRBJ1-5; 7 positions agree with TRBD1. The CDR3 spans 15 residues. J was trimmed by 6 bases and V by 0 bases; bases with no gene match: 8. Germline values: CDR1 DFQATT, CDR2 SNEGSKA (reference sequence). CDR3 residues: CSARERDRDGQPQHF. The CDR3 DNA sequence: TGCAGTGCTAGAGAGCGAGACAGGGACGGTCAGCCCCAGCATTTT.